This TCR beta chain was captured in a study of CD8 T cells in ankylosing spondylitis. With molecular barcodes, quantitative 5'-RACE was used to make the TCR beta libraries. TCRdb fed the 5' RACE reads into MiXCR, producing one record per CDR3 protein. Here the sample spans around 150,000 distinct CDR3 sequences, roughly 44% being singletons. Findings and caveats of the study: In synovial fluid and blood from reactive arthritis, some motif variants were previously reported. Significant enrichment of disease-linked clones was reported in matched ankylosing spondylitis synovial fluid.

Germline CDR1 reads MGHRA; CDR2 reads YSYEKL. The V gene lost 0 bases and the J gene lost 2 bases, with 8 bases spanning the gap. There are 15 residues in the CDR3. This clonotype came up a few times. Its antigen is not identified. The sequence was obtained from a male donor with ankylosing spondylitis. The J gene is TRBJ1-5, the V gene TRBV4-1, with D possibly matching TRBD1 (6 bases). The sample taken for sequencing was synovial fluid, either unsorted or a sorted T cell fraction (not recorded which). CDR3 sequence: CASSQDEGGNQPQHF. CDR3 nucleotide sequence: TGCGCCAGCAGCCAAGATGAGGGGGGCAATCAGCCCCAGCATTTT.